A single sample gave rise to the 26 T cell receptor beta chains below, sequenced in a study of T cell responses to AZD1222 COVID-19 vaccine. Clones were read by immunoSEQ multiplex PCR, and TCRdb kept only the in-frame ones, dropping some. The sample yields about 140,000 clones, 80% to 95% seen once. Material: peripheral blood, obtained on day 0 of AZD1222 vaccination. These TCRs come from an adult in good health.

The rearrangement joins TRBV28 to TRBJ1-1; tentatively, D is TRBD1 (5 bases). Germline assignment: CDR1 MDHEN and CDR2 SYDVKM. The CDR3 has 13 amino acids. Trimming took off 3 bases at V and 4 bases at J, with 9 bases between the two ends. For the CDR3, the DNA is TGTGCCAGCAGTTTTGGGGGGTTCACTGAAGCTTTCTTT. It yields the protein CASSFGGFTEAFF.

A single count supports this clone. J is TRBJ2-1 and V is TRBV11-2; 14 bases are shared with TRBD2. The trim removed 4 bases at V and 9 bases at J, leaving 8 bases unmatched. Germline V gene lookup returns CDR1 SGHAT and CDR2 FQNNGV. CDR3 length: 16 residues. The chain's CDR3 is CASSSGGTSGSAEQFF. The CDR3 nucleotides read TGTGCCAGCAGCTCAGGAGGGACTAGCGGGAGTGCTGAGCAGTTCTTC. The variable domain in full, completed from reference TRBV11-2 and TRBJ2-1, reads EAGVAQSPRYKIIEKRQSVAFWCNPISGHATLYWYQQILGQGPKLLIQFQNNGVVDDSQLPKDRFSAERLKGVDSTLKIQPAKLEDSAVYLCASSSGGTSGSAEQFFGPGTRLTVL.

V is TRBV4-3 and J is TRBJ1-5, with TRBD1 as a possible D gene (5 bases). Trimming left V 0 bases short and J 7 bases short, with 13 bases between. The length of the CDR3 is 15 residues. The germline CDR1 and CDR2 sequences are LGHNA and YSLEER. This CDR3 is CASSQDEQGRQPQHF. CDR3 bases: TGCGCCAGCAGCCAAGACGAGCAGGGCCGGCAGCCCCAGCATTTT.

J is TRBJ2-1 and V is TRBV9, with D perhaps TRBD2 (5 bases). Germline values: CDR1 SGDLS, CDR2 YYNGEE. The CDR3 is 15 amino acids. Trimming took 0 bases from V and 2 from J, leaving 9 bases between them. CDR3 DNA: TGTGCCAGCAGCGTAGACCCGAGGGCCTACAATGAGCAGTTCTTC. It is translated as CASSVDPRAYNEQFF.

The chain joins TRBV11-2 to TRBJ2-7, with 12 bases identical to TRBD2. V shed 2 bases and J 7 bases; nucleotides not matched to a gene: 0. The CDR3 is made up of 13 amino acids. Germline V gene sequence: CDR1 SGHAT, CDR2 FQNNGV. DNA for the CDR3: TGTGCCAGCAGCTTAACTAGCGGGGGGGAGCAGTACTTC. It encodes CASSLTSGGEQYF.

As DNA, the CDR3 is TGTGCCAGCAGTTTAATACAGGGCCGCACAGATACGCAGTATTTT. Amino acids: CASSLIQGRTDTQYF. The rearrangement links TRBV28 to TRBJ2-3; TRBD1 might be the D (6 bases). Germline V lookup: CDR1 MDHEN, CDR2 SYDVKM. This CDR3 comprises 15 residues. The V gene lost 2 bases and the J gene lost 1 base, with 10 bases spanning the gap.

The CDR3 sequence is CARKQFGTPPNEQYF. The CDR3 DNA reads TGTGCCAGGAAACAATTCGGGACCCCCCCTAACGAGCAGTACTTC. The V call is TRBV7-9, the J call TRBJ2-7, with D tentatively TRBD1 or TRBD2 (5 bases each). The CDR3 contains 15 residues. Germline V gene lookup returns CDR1 SEHNR and CDR2 FQNEAQ (reference sequence). V was pared by 9 bases and J by 5 bases, with 23 bases between.

This chain connects TRBV5-1 to TRBJ2-7, with a weak D call TRBD1 (6 bases). Germline CDR1 is SGHRS and CDR2 is YFSETQ. V was clipped by 3 bases and J by 6 bases, with 13 bases between them. This CDR3 region has 13 residues. This chain's CDR3 is CASSYSTGREQYF. CDR3 coding DNA: TGCGCCAGCAGCTACTCGACAGGCCGCGAGCAGTACTTC.

V usage is TRBV11-2 and J usage is TRBJ2-3, with 7 bases that match TRBD2. The CDR3 is 14 amino acids. Germline values: CDR1 SGHAT, CDR2 FQNNGV. V trimming: 1 base; J trimming: 3 bases; junction bases outside the gene matches: 1. CDR3 sequence (DNA): TGTGCCAGCAGCTTAGGGCGGGAGACAGATACGCAGTATTTT. Translated, it gives CASSLGRETDTQYF.

This chain connects TRBV23-1 to TRBJ2-7; D could derive from TRBD1 or TRBD2 (5 bases each). TRBV23-1 is an ORF; its function is uncertain. With 0 bases removed from V and 1 base from J, the gap between germline ends came to 19 bases. The CDR3 is 18 residues long. CDR3 nucleotide sequence: TGCGCCAGCAGTCAATCTAGGGACGCGACACATCCATCCTACGAGCAGTACTTC. Encoded protein: CASSQSRDATHPSYEQYF.

DNA of the CDR3: TGCGCCAGCAGCCAAAGCGGGAGGGTCTACAATGAGCAGTTCTTC. Its protein product is CASSQSGRVYNEQFF. J is TRBJ2-1 and V is TRBV4-3; TRBD2 agrees at 10 bases. The CDR3 sequence is 15 residues long. CDR1 is LGHNA and CDR2 is YSLEER in the germline V gene. V lost 2 bases and J lost 3; bases outside the gene matches: 1.

J is TRBJ1-6 and V is TRBV5-6, with TRBD1 identical over 7 bases. The length of the CDR3 is 14 residues. Per the germline V gene, CDR1 is SGHDT and CDR2 is YYEEEE. J gave up 9 bases and V 3 bases, and 6 bases lay outside the gene matches. DNA for the CDR3: TGTGCCAGCAGCTCTCCGACAGGGCCTTCACCCCTCCACTTT. Translating gives CASSSPTGPSPLHF.

The rearrangement joins TRBV7-8 to TRBJ2-1; D is perhaps TRBD2 (5 bases). Germline CDR1 SGHVS, CDR2 FQNEAQ. The ends were cut back, 4 bases at V and 3 bases at J, with 16 bases in the middle. The CDR3 has 16 amino acids. The CDR3 sequence: CASSSGGRPGYNEQFF. The CDR3 DNA sequence: TGTGCCAGCAGCTCAGGAGGCAGGCCCGGCTACAATGAGCAGTTCTTC.

The genes are TRBV27 and TRBJ2-1, with 7 nucleotides matching TRBD1. CDR1 and CDR2 from the germline V gene are MNHEY and SMNVEV (reference sequence). With V trimmed by 5 bases and J by 8 bases, 12 bases remained unmatched. This CDR3 region has 15 residues. The CDR3 DNA follows: TGTGCCAGCAGTCTGACTCCGACAGGGTGGGATGAGCAGTTCTTC. Amino acids: CASSLTPTGWDEQFF.

This rearrangement joins TRBV6-2 or TRBV6-3 to TRBJ2-4; possibly TRBD1 for D (6 bases). V lost 6 bases and J 0 bases, leaving 21 bases between the germline ends. This CDR3 has 18 amino acids. Germline lookup yields CDR1 MNHEY and CDR2 SVGEGT. The CDR3, as DNA: TGTGCCAGCAGCTCCAACCTGGGACATCTGGAAGCCAAAAACATTCAGTACTTC. Translating it yields CASSSNLGHLEAKNIQYF.

This clone has more than one count but fewer than ten. V is TRBV19 and J is TRBJ1-3, with D possibly matching TRBD1 (5 bases). V was cut by 5 bases and J by 2 bases, with 10 bases left in between. There are 14 residues in the CDR3. Germline CDR1 reads LNHDA; CDR2 reads SQIVND (reference sequence). The CDR3 spells CASSQGGAGNTIYF. DNA of the CDR3: TGTGCCAGTAGTCAGGGAGGAGCTGGAAACACCATATATTTT.

This chain joins TRBV6-2 or TRBV6-3 and TRBJ2-1, with TRBD2 matching 13 bases. Per germline, CDR1 MNHEY and CDR2 SVGEGT. The CDR3 has 15 residues. V trimming: 11 bases; J trimming: 9 bases; junction bases outside the gene matches: 13. The CDR3 spells CACNPGLAGSGEQFF. The CDR3 nucleotides are TGTGCCTGCAACCCGGGACTAGCGGGGAGTGGTGAGCAGTTCTTC.

V gene TRBV28 combines with J gene TRBJ1-5; possibly TRBD1 for D (5 bases). Germline assignment: CDR1 MDHEN and CDR2 SYDVKM. The ends were cut back, 3 bases at V and 0 bases at J, with 9 bases in the middle. The CDR3 length is 15 residues. CDR3 in amino acids: CASSFSTASNQPQHF. In DNA form, the CDR3 reads TGTGCCAGCAGTTTTTCGACAGCTAGCAATCAGCCCCAGCATTTT.

The V gene is TRBV7-2, the J gene TRBJ2-1; the D is unclear. CDR1 and CDR2 (germline): SGHTA, FQGNSA. The CDR3 is made up of 13 amino acids. V dropped 1 base and J dropped 3 bases, with 4 bases sitting between them. DNA of the CDR3: TGTGCCAGCAGCTTAGACCTCTACAATGAGCAGTTCTTC. Protein product: CASSLDLYNEQFF.

The rearrangement links TRBV27 to TRBJ2-2; D possibly corresponds to TRBD1 (6 bases). The V end lost 4 bases, the J end lost 8 bases, and 8 bases lay between the germline ends. The germline gives CDR1 MNHEY, CDR2 SMNVEV (reference sequence). The CDR3 covers 12 residues. The CDR3 protein is CASSWGTGELFF. CDR3 sequence (DNA): TGTGCCAGCAGTTGGGGGACAGGGGAGCTGTTTTTT.

This clone was seen only once. The rearrangement joins TRBV18 to TRBJ1-1; D is ambiguous. Trimming cost V 2 bases and J 0 bases, with 4 bases left between them. Germline-derived CDR1 and CDR2 are KGHSH and LQKENI. CDR3 length equals 13 residues. The CDR3 sequence is CASSPSLNTEAFF. In DNA, the CDR3 is TGTGCCAGCTCACCATCGTTGAACACTGAAGCTTTCTTT.

This chain links TRBV7-2 with TRBJ1-5; 9 nucleotides line up with TRBD1. With V trimmed by 5 bases and J by 6 bases, 8 bases remained unmatched. This CDR3 contains 15 residues. From germline, CDR1 is SGHTA and CDR2 FQGNSA. The CDR3 loop is CASSPDRGGGQPQHF. The CDR3 coding sequence is TGTGCCAGCAGCCCGGACAGGGGAGGGGGTCAGCCCCAGCATTTT. The complete variable domain, with remaining parts taken from reference TRBV7-2 and TRBJ1-5, reads GAGVSQSPSNKVTEKGKDVELRCDPISGHTALYWYRQSLGQGLEFLIYFQGNSAPDKSGLPSDRFSAERTGGSVSTLTIQRTQQEDSAVYLCASSPDRGGGQPQHFGDGTRLSIL.

V usage is TRBV9 and J usage is TRBJ1-1; D call uncertain. CDR3 length: 15 amino acids. Trimming left V 0 bases short and J 7 bases short, with 16 bases between. Germline lookup yields CDR1 SGDLS and CDR2 YYNGEE. The CDR3 DNA is TGTGCCAGCAGCGTAGGGGCCGAGGGAGGGCGTGAAGCTTTCTTT. This gives the protein CASSVGAEGGREAFF. Combining the CDR3 with reference TRBV9 and TRBJ1-1 gives the whole variable domain DSGVTQTPKHLITATGQRVTLRCSPRSGDLSVYWYQQSLDQGLQFLIQYYNGEERAKGNILERFSAQQFPDLHSELNLSSLELGDSALYFCASSVGAEGGREAFFGQGTRLTVV.

V is TRBV6-6 and J is TRBJ2-2, with D unresolved. Germline CDR1 reads MNHNY; CDR2 reads SVGAGI (reference sequence). The CDR3 is 13 residues long. The V and J ends lost 6 bases and 2 bases respectively, with 7 bases between them. The CDR3 bases are TGTGCCAGCAGGCCCCCAAACACCGGGGAGCTGTTTTTT. Amino acids: CASRPPNTGELFF.

V gene TRBV5-1 combines with J gene TRBJ2-1; 9 nucleotides agree with TRBD2. Germline CDR1 is SGHRS and CDR2 is YFSETQ. The CDR3 spans 16 residues. V gave up 0 bases and J gave up 1 base; unmatched junction bases: 2. The CDR3 here is CASSLGAGGSYNEQFF. CDR3 bases: TGCGCCAGCAGCTTGGGGGCGGGAGGGTCCTACAATGAGCAGTTCTTC.

The chain links TRBV11-2 to TRBJ1-2; perhaps TRBD1 as D (6 bases). Germline loops: CDR1 SGHAT, CDR2 FQNNGV. The CDR3 spans 16 residues. The V and J ends lost 5 bases and 0 bases respectively, with 16 bases between them. This CDR3 reads CASSAGVDSSNYGYTF. The CDR3 DNA reads as TGTGCCAGCAGCGCGGGCGTGGACAGTTCTAACTATGGCTACACCTTC.